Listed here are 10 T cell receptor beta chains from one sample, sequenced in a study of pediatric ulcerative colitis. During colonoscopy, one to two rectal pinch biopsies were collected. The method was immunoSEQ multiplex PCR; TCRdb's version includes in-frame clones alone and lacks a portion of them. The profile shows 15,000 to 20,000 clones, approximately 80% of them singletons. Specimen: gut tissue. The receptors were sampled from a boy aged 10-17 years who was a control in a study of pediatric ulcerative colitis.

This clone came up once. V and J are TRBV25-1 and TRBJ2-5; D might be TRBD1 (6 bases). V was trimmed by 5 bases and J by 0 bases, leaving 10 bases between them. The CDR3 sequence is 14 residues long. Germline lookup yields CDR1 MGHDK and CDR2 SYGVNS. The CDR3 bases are TGTGCCAGCAGTAGGAGACAGGACCAAGAGACCCAGTACTTC. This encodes CASSRRQDQETQYF.

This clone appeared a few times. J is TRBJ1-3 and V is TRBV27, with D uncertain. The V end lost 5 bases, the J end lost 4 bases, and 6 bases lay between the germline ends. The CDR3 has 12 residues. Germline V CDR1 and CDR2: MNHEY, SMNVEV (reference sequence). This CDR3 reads CASSPQGNTIYF. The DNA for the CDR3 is TGTGCCAGCAGTCCACAGGGAAACACCATATATTTT.

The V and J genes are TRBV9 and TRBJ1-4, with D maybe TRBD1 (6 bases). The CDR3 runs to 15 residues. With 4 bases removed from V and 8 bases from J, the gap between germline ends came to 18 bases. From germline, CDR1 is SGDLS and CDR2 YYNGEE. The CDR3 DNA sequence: TGTGCCAGCAGCCCCCGATTGGGGGGCGAGGAAAAACTGTTTTTT. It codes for CASSPRLGGEEKLFF.

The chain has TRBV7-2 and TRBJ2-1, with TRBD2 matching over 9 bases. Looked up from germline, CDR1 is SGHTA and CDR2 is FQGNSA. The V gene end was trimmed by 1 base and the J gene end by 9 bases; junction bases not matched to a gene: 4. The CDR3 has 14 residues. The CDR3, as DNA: TGTGCCAGCAGCTTAGGTAGCGGGAGTAGTGAGCAGTTCTTC. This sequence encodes CASSLGSGSSEQFF. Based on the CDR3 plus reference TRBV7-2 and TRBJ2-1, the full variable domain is GAGVSQSPSNKVTEKGKDVELRCDPISGHTALYWYRQSLGQGLEFLIYFQGNSAPDKSGLPSDRFSAERTGGSVSTLTIQRTQQEDSAVYLCASSLGSGSSEQFFGPGTRLTVL.

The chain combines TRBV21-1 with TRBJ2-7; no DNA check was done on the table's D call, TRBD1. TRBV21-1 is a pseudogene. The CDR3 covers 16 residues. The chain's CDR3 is CAGPPQDSTATYEQYF. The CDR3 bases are TGTGCCGGGCCCCCGCAGGATTCGACAGCAACCTACGAGCAGTACTTC.

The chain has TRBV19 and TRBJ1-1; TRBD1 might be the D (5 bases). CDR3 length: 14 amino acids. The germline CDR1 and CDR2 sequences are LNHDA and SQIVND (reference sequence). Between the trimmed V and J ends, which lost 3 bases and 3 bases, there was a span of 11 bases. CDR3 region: CASSMTETYTEAFF. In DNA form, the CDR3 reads TGTGCCAGTAGTATGACAGAGACGTACACTGAAGCTTTCTTT.

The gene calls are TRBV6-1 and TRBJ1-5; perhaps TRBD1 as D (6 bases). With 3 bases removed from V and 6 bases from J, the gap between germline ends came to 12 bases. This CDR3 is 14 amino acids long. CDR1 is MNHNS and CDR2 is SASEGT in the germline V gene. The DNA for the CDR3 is TGTGCCAGCAGTGACGGGGGGGCCCTTCAGCCCCAGCATTTT. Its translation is CASSDGGALQPQHF.

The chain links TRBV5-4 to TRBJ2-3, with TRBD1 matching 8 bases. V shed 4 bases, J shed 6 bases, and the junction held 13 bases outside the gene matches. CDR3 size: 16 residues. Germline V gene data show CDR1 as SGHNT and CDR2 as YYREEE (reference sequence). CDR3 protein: CASSTDRVGTADTQYF. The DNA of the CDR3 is TGTGCCAGCAGCACGGACAGGGTGGGAACAGCGGATACGCAGTATTTT. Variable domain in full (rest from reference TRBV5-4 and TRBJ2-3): ETGVTQSPTHLIKTRGQQVTLRCSSQSGHNTVSWYQQALGQGPQFIFQYYREEENGRGNFPPRFSGLQFPNYSSELNVNALELDDSALYLCASSTDRVGTADTQYFGPGTRLTVL.

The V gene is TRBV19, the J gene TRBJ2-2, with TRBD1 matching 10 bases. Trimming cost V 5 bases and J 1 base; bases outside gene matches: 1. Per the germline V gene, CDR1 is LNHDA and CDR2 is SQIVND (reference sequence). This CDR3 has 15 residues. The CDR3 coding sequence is TGTGCCAGTAGTGGACAGGGGGGGAACACCGGGGAGCTGTTTTTT. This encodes CASSGQGGNTGELFF.

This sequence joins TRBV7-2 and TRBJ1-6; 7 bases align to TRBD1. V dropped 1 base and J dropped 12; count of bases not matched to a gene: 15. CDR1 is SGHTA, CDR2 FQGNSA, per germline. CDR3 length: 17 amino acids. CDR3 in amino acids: CASSLVLQGGSDLPLHF. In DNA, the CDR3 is TGTGCCAGCAGCTTAGTCCTCCAGGGGGGTTCAGATTTACCCCTCCACTTT.